What follows describes a single T cell receptor (beta chain). The antigen is not known. The V gene lost 1 base and the J gene lost 1 base, with 11 bases spanning the gap. The germline V gene encodes CDR1 LGHNA and CDR2 YSLEER. There are 15 residues in the CDR3. 13 Jbeta primers and 60 Vbeta primers were used for the PCR. Sequencing used immunoSEQ multiplex PCR; TCRdb keeps in-frame clones, though not all of them. The data show some 130,000 clones, with 80% seen just once and 4.8% held by the top ten. These data are taken from a study of cytomegalovirus exposure and HLA in healthy donors. Study background: Approximately 170 million T cells yielded roughly 120 million unique TCR beta sequences in earlier analysis.

Broader study findings: Presence/absence comparisons presumed near-even sequencing depth among donors. As a later analysis revealed, most CMV-associated TCR beta chains appeared HLA-restricted.

The receptor's source is a man aged 30-40 years in good health. Source material: PBMCs. The V and J genes are TRBV4-3 and TRBJ2-7, with D perhaps TRBD1 (5 bases). This CDR3 reads CASSQGLQVSYEQYF. The CDR3 DNA follows: TGCGCCAGCAGCCAAGGCCTACAGGTATCCTACGAGCAGTACTTC.